The sequence of this T cell receptor (beta chain) was determined in a study of T cells in narcolepsy. In the study overall: Healthy controls were enrolled alongside patients with narcolepsy type 1 or type 2. Study findings and constraints: No autoreactive T cell clone sequences appeared in some memory CD4+ repertoires.

Germline V lookup: CDR1 SNHLY, CDR2 FYNNEI. V lost 9 bases and J lost 7; bases outside the gene matches: 7. This CDR3 has 14 amino acids. Sequenced by immunoSEQ multiplex PCR; TCRdb stores in-frame clones only, minus some. The data contain 25,000 to 35,000 clones, approximately 86% of them singletons. Of note for this clone: Its specificity is not known.

This sequence joins TRBV2 and TRBJ1-6; 9 nucleotides agree with TRBD1. The receptor was isolated from a human donor with narcolepsy. Sequenced material: CD45RA- memory CD4+ T cells from PBMCs. CDR3 nucleotide sequence: TGTGCCAGGAGCGGAGGGACAGGGAATTCACCCCTCCACTTT. Translated: CARSGGTGNSPLHF.